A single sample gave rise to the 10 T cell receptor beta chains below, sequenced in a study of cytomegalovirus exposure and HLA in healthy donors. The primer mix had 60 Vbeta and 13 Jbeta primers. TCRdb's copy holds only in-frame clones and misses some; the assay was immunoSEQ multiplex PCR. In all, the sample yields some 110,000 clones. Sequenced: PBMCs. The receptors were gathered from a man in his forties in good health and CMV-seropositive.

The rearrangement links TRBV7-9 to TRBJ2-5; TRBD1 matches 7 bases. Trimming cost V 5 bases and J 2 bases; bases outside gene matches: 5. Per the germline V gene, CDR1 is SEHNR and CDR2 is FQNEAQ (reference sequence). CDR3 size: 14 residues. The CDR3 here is CASSPEDRQETQYF. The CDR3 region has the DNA TGTGCCAGCAGCCCGGAGGACAGGCAAGAGACCCAGTACTTC.

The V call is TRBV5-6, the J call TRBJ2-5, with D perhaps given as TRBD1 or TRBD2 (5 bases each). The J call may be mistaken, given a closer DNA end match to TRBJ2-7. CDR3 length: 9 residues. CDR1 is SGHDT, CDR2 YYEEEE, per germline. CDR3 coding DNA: TGTGCCAGCGGGGGCGAGCAGTACTTC. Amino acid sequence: CASGGEQYF.

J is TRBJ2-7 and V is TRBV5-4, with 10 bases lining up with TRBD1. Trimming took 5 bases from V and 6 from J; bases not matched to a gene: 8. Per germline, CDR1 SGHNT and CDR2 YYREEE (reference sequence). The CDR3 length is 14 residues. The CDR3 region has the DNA TGTGCCAGCAGGAAAGGGACAGGGGAGGGCGAGCAGTACTTC. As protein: CASRKGTGEGEQYF.

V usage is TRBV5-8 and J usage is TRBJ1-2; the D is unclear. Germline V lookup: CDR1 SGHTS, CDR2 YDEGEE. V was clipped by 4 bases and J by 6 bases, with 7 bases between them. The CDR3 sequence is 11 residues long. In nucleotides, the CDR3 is TGTGCCAGCAGCCCTCCCCATGGCTACACCTTC. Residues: CASSPPHGYTF.

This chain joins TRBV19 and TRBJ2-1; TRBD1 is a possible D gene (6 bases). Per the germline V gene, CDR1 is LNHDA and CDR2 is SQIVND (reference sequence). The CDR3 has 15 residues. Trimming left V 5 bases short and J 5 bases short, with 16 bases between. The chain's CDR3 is CASSGVGAQDNEQFF. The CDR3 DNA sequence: TGTGCCAGTAGTGGGGTGGGGGCGCAAGACAATGAGCAGTTCTTC. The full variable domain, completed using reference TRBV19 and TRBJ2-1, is DGGITQSPKYLFRKEGQNVTLSCEQNLNHDAMYWYRQDPGQGLRLIYYSQIVNDFQKGDIAEGYSVSREKKESFPLTVTSAQKNPTAFYLCASSGVGAQDNEQFFGPGTRLTVL.

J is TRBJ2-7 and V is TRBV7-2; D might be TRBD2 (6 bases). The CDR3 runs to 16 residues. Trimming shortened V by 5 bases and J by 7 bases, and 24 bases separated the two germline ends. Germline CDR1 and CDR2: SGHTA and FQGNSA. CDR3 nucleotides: TGTGCCAGCAGCCTCACGTTGGGGTATTCGGGGGATGAGCAGTACTTC. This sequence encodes CASSLTLGYSGDEQYF.

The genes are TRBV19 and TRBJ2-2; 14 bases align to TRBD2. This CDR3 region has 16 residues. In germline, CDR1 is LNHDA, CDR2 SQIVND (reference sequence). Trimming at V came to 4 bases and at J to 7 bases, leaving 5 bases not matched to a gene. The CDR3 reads CASSRGLAGALGELFF. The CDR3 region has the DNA TGTGCCAGTAGTAGGGGACTAGCGGGAGCCCTCGGGGAGCTGTTTTTT.

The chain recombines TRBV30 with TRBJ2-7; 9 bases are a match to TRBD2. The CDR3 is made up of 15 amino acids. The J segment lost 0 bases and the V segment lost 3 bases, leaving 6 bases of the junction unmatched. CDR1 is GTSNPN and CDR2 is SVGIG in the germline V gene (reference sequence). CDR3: CAWRDKTSGSYEQYF. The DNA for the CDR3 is TGTGCCTGGAGGGACAAGACTAGCGGCTCCTACGAGCAGTACTTC.

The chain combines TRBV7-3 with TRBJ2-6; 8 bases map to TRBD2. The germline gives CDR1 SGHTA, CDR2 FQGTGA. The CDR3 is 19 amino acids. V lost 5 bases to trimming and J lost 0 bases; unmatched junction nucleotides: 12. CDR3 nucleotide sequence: TGTGCCAGCAGCCTAAGGGAGACGGGAGGGTTCTCTGGGGCCAACGTCCTGACTTTC. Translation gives CASSLRETGGFSGANVLTF. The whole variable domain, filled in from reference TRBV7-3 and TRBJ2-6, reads GAGVSQTPSNKVTEKGKYVELRCDPISGHTALYWYRQSLGQGPEFLIYFQGTGAADDSGLPNDRFFAVRPEGSVSTLKIQRTERGDSAVYLCASSLRETGGFSGANVLTFGAGSRLTVL.

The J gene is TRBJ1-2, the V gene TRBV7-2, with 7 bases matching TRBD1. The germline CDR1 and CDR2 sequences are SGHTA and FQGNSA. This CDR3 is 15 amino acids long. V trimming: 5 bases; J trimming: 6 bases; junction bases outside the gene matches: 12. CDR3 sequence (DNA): TGTGCCAGCAGCCCGCAAGGGGACAGCGTTCATGGCTACACCTTC. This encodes CASSPQGDSVHGYTF.